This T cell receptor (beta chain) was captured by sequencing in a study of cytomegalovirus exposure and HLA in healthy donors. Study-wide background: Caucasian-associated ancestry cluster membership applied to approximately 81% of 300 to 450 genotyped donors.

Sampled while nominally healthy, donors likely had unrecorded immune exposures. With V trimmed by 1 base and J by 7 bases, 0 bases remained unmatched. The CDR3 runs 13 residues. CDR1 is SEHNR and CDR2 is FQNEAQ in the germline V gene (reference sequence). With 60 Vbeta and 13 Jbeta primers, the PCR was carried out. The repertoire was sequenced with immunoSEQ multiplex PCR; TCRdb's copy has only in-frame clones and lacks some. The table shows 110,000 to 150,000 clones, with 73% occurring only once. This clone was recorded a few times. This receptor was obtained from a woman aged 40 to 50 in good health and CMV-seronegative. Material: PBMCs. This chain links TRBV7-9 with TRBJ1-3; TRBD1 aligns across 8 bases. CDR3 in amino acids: CASSLGQGNTIYF. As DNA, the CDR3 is TGTGCCAGCAGCTTAGGACAGGGGAACACCATATATTTT.